This TCR beta chain was obtained from a study of radiation and T cells in renal cell carcinoma (dated by TCRdb to 2018 to 2020). A note on the overall study: In total, 50 to 60 samples, comprising approximately 25 tumors and approximately 27 peripheral blood samples, were subjected to TCR beta sequencing. A total of 4,016,671 unique CDR3 nucleotide sequences, encoding 2.7 million or so unique CDR3 amino acid sequences, were found across all 55 or so samples.

TCR beta libraries were generated from genomic DNA with the immunoSEQ kit, following the manufacturer's recommendations. To prepare the libraries, a first multiplex PCR with proprietary primers was run, followed by a second PCR that added unique barcodes, and a bead cleanup was done after each round. Each sample batch included a kit-provided positive control reaction and a negative control reaction. The final libraries were assessed on an Agilent 4200 TapeStation D1000 ScreenTape, pooled by volume, and quantified by qPCR. Sequencing was performed on an Illumina NextSeq500 with a MidOutput 150-cycle cartridge, and 156 Read1 and 15 Index1 cycles were run with kit custom primers. The pooled library was loaded at around 1 pM with a 20% PhiX control spike-in. The authors' analysis ran thus. Vendor-processed data were analyzed in R, with a clonotype defined as all T cells sharing the same CDR3 nucleotide sequence. For clone abundance analyses, frequencies were normalized to the 10,000 most abundant clones per sample. Public T cell clones, which averaged fewer than five per sample, were removed prior to analysis. The dominant motif analysis was done with ImmunoMap using the PAM10 matrix, a gap penalty of 30, and a homology threshold of 0.3, and motifs with a cumulative frequency of at least 0.01 were considered dominant. A difference in abundance of at least 32-fold between compartments was used to define tumor-enriched and baseline blood-enriched clonotypes. Tumor-blood repertoire similarity was measured with the Baroni-Urbani and Buser coefficient, and group comparisons used two-tailed Wilcoxon tests in R. As stored in TCRdb, this immuneACCESS dataset retains in-frame rearrangements with V and J assigned. A fraction of the clones does not appear; measured against another copy, unresolved V genes explain less than half of the discrepancy, and the remainder lacks a known reason. V, J and clone size reflect that table, while D and trimming were determined from the DNA. The sample records about 15,000 clones, about three fifths of which are singletons. The ten largest clones represent less than 30% of the sample.

Comment on this clone: The antigen it recognizes is unknown. No clone much larger than this one lies a single base away; base qualities are absent.

In light of the paper, this sample's time point label describes: tumor resected at nephrectomy. The meaning of the sample's treatment or condition label: 15 Gy SBRT to primary tumor, nephrectomy 4 weeks later. The samples were obtained from a clinical trial, where primary renal cell carcinomas were treated with 15 Gy stereotactic body radiation therapy and then removed by nephrectomy 4 weeks afterward. Every patient's renal cell carcinoma showed clear cell pathology. Tumors were dissociated mechanically, digested with collagenase/hyaluronidase at 37 degrees C, processed in gentleMACS C tubes, and stored in liquid nitrogen. The QIAamp DNA Blood Mini Kit (Qiagen) was used to prepare genomic DNA for TCR sequencing. The analyses included just those samples that passed every quality control check. Study-level results and caveats: No pretreatment tumor biopsies were available, so the baseline intratumoral presence of clonotypes could not be determined. Irradiated tumors showed higher TCR clonality than controls, with the top 100 clonotypes averaging around 50% of the repertoire versus approximately 43% in nephrectomy-only tumors. The single-armed trial design could not address effects of radiation dose or scheduling on the TCR repertoire. Because only small tumor regions of 0.8 to 1 g were available, the study did not capture intratumoral heterogeneity. Irradiated tumors contained more dominant CDR3 motifs, and these motifs occupied a larger share of the repertoire than in control tumors. In blood, the top tumor clonotypes increased from baseline to 2 weeks after radiation and then shrank by 4 weeks, which suggests a temporary expansion of tumor-resident clones.

Trimming takes 6 bases from V and 2 bases from J, and the germline ends sit 20 bases apart. Reading the germline V gene (reference sequence) gives CDR1 LNHDA and CDR2 SQIVND. The CDR3, from cysteine to phenylalanine, totals 16 residues. Only CDR3 DNA remains: 48 bases, in frame from the first base. The sequence was collected from a woman between 65 and 79 years old with renal cell carcinoma. The chain couples TRBV19 to TRBJ2-7; TRBD1 is perhaps the D gene, given 5 matching bases. Sequences were derived from tumor tissue, sampled from a patient whose treatment included radiotherapy and nephrectomy. The bases are TGTGCCAGTAGGAGATCACAGGACACAGCTACCTACGAGCAGTACTTC. This codes for CASRRSQDTATYEQYF.